The present T cell receptor (beta chain) was sequenced within a study of T cells in Graves' hyperthyroidism and ophthalmopathy. Study-level points and caveats: Ophthalmopathy, which appeared later, was predicted by the model a median about 6.8 months before onset.

The PBMCs were taken from under 12 ml of fresh peripheral blood. This clonotype was picked up many times. Its antigen is not identified. The ends lost 5 bases at V and 7 bases at J; junction bases unmatched: 13. The CDR3 is made up of 16 amino acids. Germline V lookup: CDR1 SGHVS, CDR2 FNYEAQ. Amplification targeted TCR beta CDR3 regions from RNA transcripts. With the HTBI primer set, the TCR CDR3 went through a first round of RT-PCR. Via MiXCR, TCRdb re-called the multiplex PCR reads, giving one row per CDR3 protein. The data contain approximately 600,000 distinct CDR3 sequences, 14% of them singletons.

The genes are TRBV7-6 and TRBJ1-5; 8 bases are a match to TRBD1. The clonotype originates from a young woman with Graves' ophthalmopathy. Sequenced: blood. The CDR3, as DNA: TGTGCCAGCAGCCCACAGGGGGTCTGCCCGGACCAGCCCCAGCATTTT. Translating gives CASSPQGVCPDQPQHF.